A selection of T cell receptor beta chains follows, all from one sample in a study of technical replicates of blood from a few donors. The table came from immunoSEQ multiplex PCR; TCRdb's copy has only in-frame clones and leaves some out. Of about 79,000 clones detected, more than 85% appear once; the ten largest clones hold about 0.4%. Sequencing was carried out using T cells isolated from PBMCs. These receptors were collected from a human donor in good health. Some clones in this sample may be carry-over from other donors' samples. CDR3s include the opening cysteine and the closing phenylalanine or tryptophan. Each record gives: D gene, clone size, J gene, V gene, CDR3 DNA, CDR3 protein. A D gene is named only where the DNA matches it firmly. For some rows the clone size is stated as once, few or many, or as a class when expanded; others skip it.

d_call: TRBD2; clone_size: NA; j_call: TRBJ2-3; v_call: TRBV5-1; cdr3_nt: TGCGCCAGCAGCTTGGCCCTAGGACTAGCGGGAGCGGTGACAGATACGCAGTATTTT; cdr3_aa: CASSLALGLAGAVTDTQYF
d_call: TRBD1; clone_size: NA; j_call: TRBJ2-1; v_call: TRBV9; cdr3_nt: TGTGCCAGCAGTCTCTCACAGGGGTTAGAAATGATCTTC; cdr3_aa: CASSLSQGLEMIF
d_call: TRBD1; clone_size: NA; j_call: TRBJ1-5; v_call: TRBV6-6; cdr3_nt: TGTGCCATTTCCAACAGGGGAGGTCAGCCCCAGCATTTT; cdr3_aa: CAISNRGGQPQHF
d_call: TRBD2; clone_size: NA; j_call: TRBJ2-7; v_call: TRBV19; cdr3_nt: TGTGCCAGTAGCGCAGGACTAGCCTACGAGCAGTACTTC; cdr3_aa: CASSAGLAYEQYF
d_call: NA; clone_size: NA; j_call: TRBJ2-1; v_call: TRBV30; cdr3_nt: TGTGCCTGGAGTGTACGGCTAGCCTACAATGAGCAGTTCTTC; cdr3_aa: CAWSVRLAYNEQFF
d_call: NA; clone_size: NA; j_call: TRBJ2-2; v_call: TRBV5-1; cdr3_nt: TGCGCCAGCAGCTTGGGACAGGTAACCGGGGAGCTGTTTTTT; cdr3_aa: CASSLGQVTGELFF
d_call: TRBD1; clone_size: NA; j_call: TRBJ2-5; v_call: TRBV5-4; cdr3_nt: TGTGCCAGCAGCCTCCGGGACAGAATCCTCCAAGAGACCCAGTACTTC; cdr3_aa: CASSLRDRILQETQYF
d_call: TRBD2; clone_size: NA; j_call: TRBJ2-5; v_call: TRBV19; cdr3_nt: TGTGCCAGTAGTACTCCTAGCGGGAGGGAGACCCAGTACTTC; cdr3_aa: CASSTPSGRETQYF
d_call: NA; clone_size: NA; j_call: TRBJ2-1; v_call: TRBV2; cdr3_nt: TGTGCCAGCAGTGAAGATAGTGCCTCCTACAATGAGCAGTTCTTC; cdr3_aa: CASSEDSASYNEQFF
d_call: TRBD2; clone_size: NA; j_call: TRBJ2-7; v_call: TRBV6-5; cdr3_nt: TGTGCCAGCAGAATCCGACTAGCGGTATCCTACGAGCAGTACTTC; cdr3_aa: CASRIRLAVSYEQYF
d_call: NA; clone_size: NA; j_call: TRBJ1-1; v_call: TRBV2; cdr3_nt: TGTGCCAGCAGAGCGGACGGAATGAACACTGAAGCTTTCTTT; cdr3_aa: CASRADGMNTEAFF
d_call: NA; clone_size: NA; j_call: TRBJ1-5; v_call: TRBV18; cdr3_nt: TGTGCCAGCTCACCAGGGGCTGATCAGCCCCAGCATTTT; cdr3_aa: CASSPGADQPQHF
d_call: NA; clone_size: once; j_call: TRBJ2-3; v_call: TRBV11-3; cdr3_nt: TGTGCCAGCAGCTTAGGGCTAGGCACAGATACGCAGTATTTT; cdr3_aa: CASSLGLGTDTQYF
d_call: TRBD1; clone_size: NA; j_call: TRBJ2-2; v_call: TRBV6-1; cdr3_nt: TGTGCCAGCAGAGTTTCGACAGGGCACACCGGGGAGCTGTTTTTT; cdr3_aa: CASRVSTGHTGELFF
d_call: TRBD1; clone_size: NA; j_call: TRBJ1-1; v_call: TRBV28; cdr3_nt: TGTGCCAGCAGTTTACCCGGGACAGGGCTTACTGAAGCTTTCTTT; cdr3_aa: CASSLPGTGLTEAFF
d_call: TRBD2; clone_size: NA; j_call: TRBJ2-5; v_call: TRBV9; cdr3_nt: TGTGCCAGCAGCGTAGGCCCTAGCGGCCAAGAGACCCAGTACTTC; cdr3_aa: CASSVGPSGQETQYF
d_call: NA; clone_size: NA; j_call: TRBJ1-1; v_call: TRBV7-3; cdr3_nt: TGTGCCAGCAGCTTAATAAGAGAGAACACTGAAGCTTTCTTT; cdr3_aa: CASSLIRENTEAFF
d_call: NA; clone_size: NA; j_call: TRBJ2-7; v_call: TRBV27; cdr3_nt: TGTGCCAGCAGTGCCACGTATAGCAGAAATTACGAGCAGTACTTC; cdr3_aa: CASSATYSRNYEQYF
d_call: NA; clone_size: NA; j_call: TRBJ1-5; v_call: TRBV6-5; cdr3_nt: TGTGCCAGCAGAATCAGGAGGGGAGTTCAGCCCCAGCATTTT; cdr3_aa: CASRIRRGVQPQHF
d_call: NA; clone_size: NA; j_call: TRBJ2-4; v_call: TRBV6-1; cdr3_nt: TGTGCCAGCAGTGAAGGACCGGGCATTCAGTACTTC; cdr3_aa: CASSEGPGIQYF
d_call: NA; clone_size: NA; j_call: TRBJ2-5; v_call: TRBV21-1; cdr3_nt: TGTGCCAGCAGCAAATCCGGGGTAGCGGGTCAAGAGACCCAGTACTTC; cdr3_aa: CASSKSGVAGQETQYF
d_call: TRBD1; clone_size: NA; j_call: TRBJ2-5; v_call: TRBV5-6; cdr3_nt: TGTGCCAGCAGTATAAGGACAGGGGGGGGAGAGACCCAGTACTTC; cdr3_aa: CASSIRTGGGETQYF
d_call: NA; clone_size: once; j_call: TRBJ2-7; v_call: TRBV6-5; cdr3_nt: TGTGCCAGCAGTTACTCGGCGGACGAGCAGTACTTC; cdr3_aa: CASSYSADEQYF
d_call: NA; clone_size: NA; j_call: TRBJ2-1; v_call: TRBV19; cdr3_nt: TGTGCCAGTAGTATAGCCCCACCCGCGGAGGAGTACAATGAGCAGTTCTTC; cdr3_aa: CASSIAPPAEEYNEQFF